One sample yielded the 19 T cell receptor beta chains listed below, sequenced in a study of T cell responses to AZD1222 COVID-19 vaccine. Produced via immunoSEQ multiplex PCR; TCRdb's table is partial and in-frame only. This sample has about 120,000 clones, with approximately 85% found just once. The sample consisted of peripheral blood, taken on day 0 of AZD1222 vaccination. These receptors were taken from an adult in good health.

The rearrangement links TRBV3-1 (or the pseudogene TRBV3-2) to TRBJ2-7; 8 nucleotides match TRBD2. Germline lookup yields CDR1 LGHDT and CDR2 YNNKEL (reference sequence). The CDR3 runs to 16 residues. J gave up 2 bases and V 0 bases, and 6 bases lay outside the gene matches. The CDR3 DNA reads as TGTGCCAGCAGCCAAGAAGTTACTAGCGGCCCCTACGAGCAGTACTTC. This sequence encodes CASSQEVTSGPYEQYF.

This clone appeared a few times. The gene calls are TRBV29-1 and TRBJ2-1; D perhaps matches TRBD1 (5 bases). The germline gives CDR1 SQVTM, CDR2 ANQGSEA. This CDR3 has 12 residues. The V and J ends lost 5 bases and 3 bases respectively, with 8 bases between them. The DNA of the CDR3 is TGCAGCGTTTCTGGACACTACAATGAGCAGTTCTTC. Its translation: CSVSGHYNEQFF.

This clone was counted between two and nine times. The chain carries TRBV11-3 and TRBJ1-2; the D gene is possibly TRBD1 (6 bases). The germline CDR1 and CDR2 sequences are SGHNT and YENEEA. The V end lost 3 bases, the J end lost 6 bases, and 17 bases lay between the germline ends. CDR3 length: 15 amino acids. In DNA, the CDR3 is TGTGCCAGCAGCTTCAGCAGCAGGGGAGGTGATGGCTACACCTTC. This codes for CASSFSSRGGDGYTF.

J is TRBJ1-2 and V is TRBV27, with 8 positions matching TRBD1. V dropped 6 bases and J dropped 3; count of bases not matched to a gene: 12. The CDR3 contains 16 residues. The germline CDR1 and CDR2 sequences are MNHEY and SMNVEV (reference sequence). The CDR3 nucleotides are TGTGCCAGCAGAGCACGACTCAGGGGGCGCGACTATGGCTACACCTTC. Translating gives CASRARLRGRDYGYTF.

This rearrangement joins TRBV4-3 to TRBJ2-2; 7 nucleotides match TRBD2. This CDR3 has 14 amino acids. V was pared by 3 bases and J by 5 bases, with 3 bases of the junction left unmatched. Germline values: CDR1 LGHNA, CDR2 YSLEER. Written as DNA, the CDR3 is TGCGCCAGCAGCCAGATTAGCGGGACCGGGGAGCTGTTTTTT. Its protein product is CASSQISGTGELFF.

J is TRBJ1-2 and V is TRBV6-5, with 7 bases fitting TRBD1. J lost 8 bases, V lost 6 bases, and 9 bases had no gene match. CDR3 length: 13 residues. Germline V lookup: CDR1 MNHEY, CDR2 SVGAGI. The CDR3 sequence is CASSDRAKSGYTF. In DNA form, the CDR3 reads TGTGCCAGCAGCGACAGGGCTAAGTCGGGCTACACCTTC.

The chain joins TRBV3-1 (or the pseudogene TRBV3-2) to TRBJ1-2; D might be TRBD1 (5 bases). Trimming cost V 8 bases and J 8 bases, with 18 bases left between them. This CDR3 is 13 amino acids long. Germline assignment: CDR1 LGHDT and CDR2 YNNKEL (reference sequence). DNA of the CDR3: TGTGCCAGCCAAATTCAGGGTTCCGAAGGCTACACCTTC. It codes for CASQIQGSEGYTF.

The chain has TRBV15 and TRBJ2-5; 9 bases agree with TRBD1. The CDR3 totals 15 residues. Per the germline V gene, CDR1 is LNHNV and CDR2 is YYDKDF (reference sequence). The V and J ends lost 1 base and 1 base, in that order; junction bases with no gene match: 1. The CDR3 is CATSRAGQGQETQYF. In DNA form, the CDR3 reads TGTGCCACCAGCAGAGCGGGACAGGGCCAAGAGACCCAGTACTTC.

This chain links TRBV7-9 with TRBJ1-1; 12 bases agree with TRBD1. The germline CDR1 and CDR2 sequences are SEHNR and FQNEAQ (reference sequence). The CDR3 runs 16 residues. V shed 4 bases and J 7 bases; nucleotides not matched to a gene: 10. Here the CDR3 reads CASSSAGTGGDGEAFF. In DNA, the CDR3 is TGTGCCAGCAGCTCGGCCGGGACAGGGGGCGACGGTGAAGCTTTCTTT. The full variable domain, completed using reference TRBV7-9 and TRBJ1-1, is DTGVSQNPRHKITKRGQNVTFRCDPISEHNRLYWYRQTLGQGPEFLTYFQNEAQLEKSRLLSDRFSAERPKGSFSTLEIQRTEQGDSAMYLCASSSAGTGGDGEAFFGQGTRLTVV.

The CDR3 loop reads CASSLDSYYEQYF. The CDR3 DNA is TGTGCCAGCAGCTTAGACTCGTACTACGAGCAGTACTTC. The chain links TRBV7-3 to TRBJ2-7; no firm D call. The V end lost 2 bases, the J end lost 3 bases, and 8 bases lay between the germline ends. The germline V gene has CDR1 SGHTA and CDR2 FQGTGA. The CDR3 runs 13 residues. Looking up the rest from reference TRBV7-3 and TRBJ2-7 gives the full variable domain: GAGVSQTPSNKVTEKGKYVELRCDPISGHTALYWYRQSLGQGPEFLIYFQGTGAADDSGLPNDRFFAVRPEGSVSTLKIQRTERGDSAVYLCASSLDSYYEQYFGPGTRLTVT.

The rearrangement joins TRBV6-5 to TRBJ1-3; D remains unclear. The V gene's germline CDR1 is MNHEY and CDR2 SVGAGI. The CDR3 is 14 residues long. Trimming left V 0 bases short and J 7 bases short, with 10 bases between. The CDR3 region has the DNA TGTGCCAGCAGTTACTCGATTCAGCAGAACACCATATATTTT. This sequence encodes CASSYSIQQNTIYF.

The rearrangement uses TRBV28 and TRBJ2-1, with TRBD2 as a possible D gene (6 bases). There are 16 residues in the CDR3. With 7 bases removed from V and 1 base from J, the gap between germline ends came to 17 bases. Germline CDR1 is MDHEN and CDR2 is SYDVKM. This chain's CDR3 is CASTIRGLLSYNEQFF. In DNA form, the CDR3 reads TGTGCCAGCACCATAAGGGGACTGCTTTCCTACAATGAGCAGTTCTTC.

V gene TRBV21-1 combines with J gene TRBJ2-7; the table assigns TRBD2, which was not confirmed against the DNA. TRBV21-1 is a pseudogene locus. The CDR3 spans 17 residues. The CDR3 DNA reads TGTGCCAGCAGCAACCCTATCTGGCGGGATGACGCGTACGAGCAGTACTTC. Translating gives CASSNPIWRDDAYEQYF.

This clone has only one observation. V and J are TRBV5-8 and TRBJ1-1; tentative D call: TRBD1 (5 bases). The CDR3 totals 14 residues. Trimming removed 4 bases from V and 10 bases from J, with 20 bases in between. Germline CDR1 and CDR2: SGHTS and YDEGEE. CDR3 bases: TGTGCCAGCAGCCGGGGCAGGGCGCTCTGGGGAGCTTTCTTT. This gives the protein CASSRGRALWGAFF.

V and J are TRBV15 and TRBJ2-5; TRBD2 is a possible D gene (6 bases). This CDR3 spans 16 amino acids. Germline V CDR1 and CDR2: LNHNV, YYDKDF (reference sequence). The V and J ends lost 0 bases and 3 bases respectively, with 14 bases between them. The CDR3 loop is CATSRDRVGSKETQYF. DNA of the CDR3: TGTGCCACCAGCAGAGATCGGGTCGGGAGTAAAGAGACCCAGTACTTC.

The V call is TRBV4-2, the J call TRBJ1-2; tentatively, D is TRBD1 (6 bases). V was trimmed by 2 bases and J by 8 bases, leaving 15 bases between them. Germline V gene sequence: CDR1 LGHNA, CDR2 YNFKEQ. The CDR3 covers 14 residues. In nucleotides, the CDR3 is TGTGCCAGCAGCCAATATAGACAGGACGGGGGCTACACCTTC. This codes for CASSQYRQDGGYTF.

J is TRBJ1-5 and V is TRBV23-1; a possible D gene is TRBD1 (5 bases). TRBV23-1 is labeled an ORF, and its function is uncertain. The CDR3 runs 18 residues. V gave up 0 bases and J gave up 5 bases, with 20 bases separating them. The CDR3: CASSQSPPRRGSHQPQHF. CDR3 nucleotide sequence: TGCGCCAGCAGTCAATCCCCACCCAGACGGGGGAGCCATCAGCCCCAGCATTTT.

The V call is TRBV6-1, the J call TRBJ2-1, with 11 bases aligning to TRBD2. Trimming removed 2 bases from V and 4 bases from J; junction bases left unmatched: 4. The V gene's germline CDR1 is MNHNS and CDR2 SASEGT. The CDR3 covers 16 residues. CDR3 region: CASSEWGTSGYNEQFF. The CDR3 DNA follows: TGTGCCAGCAGTGAATGGGGGACTAGCGGATACAATGAGCAGTTCTTC.

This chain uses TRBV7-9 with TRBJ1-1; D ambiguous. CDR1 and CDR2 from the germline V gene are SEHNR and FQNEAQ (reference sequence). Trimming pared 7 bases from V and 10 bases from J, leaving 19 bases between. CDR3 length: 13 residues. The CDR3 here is CASTQGRAVGAFF. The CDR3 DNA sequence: TGTGCCAGCACCCAAGGGCGGGCAGTAGGAGCTTTCTTT.